This T cell receptor beta chain was sequenced in a study of vaccination and CD4 T cells after COVID-19. Study in general: Two of the convalescents were Hispanic, and convalescents were six males and four females.

Treatment of the sample: approximately nine-day PBMC culture with coronavirus spike peptide pools or control peptides (ViraFEST assay). Researchers collected the unexposed donor's CD4+ T cells before the COVID-19 pandemic (2011-2018). The Oncomine TCR Beta short-read assay was applied to DNA of cultured CD4+ T cells. In this case, cultured CD4+ T cells provided the extracted genomic DNA. In TCRdb, the PCR reads were re-called with MiXCR into one record per CDR3 protein. The sample includes around 5,000 distinct CDR3 sequences, around 43% of them seen just once. On this clonotype: Its antigen is unknown.

This TCR was sampled from a human donor in good health. Sequenced: CD4+ T cells from blood, cultured in vitro.

CDR3 coding DNA: TGTGCCACCAGCAGAGGGTTGGCAGCCGGGGGAGATACGCAGTATTTT. Protein sequence: CATSRGLAAGGDTQYF. This sequence joins TRBV15 and TRBJ2-3; D might be TRBD2 (6 bases). In germline, CDR1 is LNHNV, CDR2 YYDKDF (reference sequence). Between the trimmed V and J ends, which lost 1 base and 5 bases, there was a span of 16 bases. This CDR3 is 16 amino acids long.